What follows are 23 T cell receptor beta chains derived from one specimen sequenced in a study of OX40 agonist ivuxolimab in advanced cancers. TCRdb keeps only in-frame clones here, not all; method: immunoSEQ multiplex PCR. The sample records 32,000 or so clones, roughly 76% being singletons. Material: CD4+ or CD8+ T cells sorted from blood, obtained in a trial of the OX40 agonist ivuxolimab. The receptors here all came from an adult with an advanced solid tumor such as melanoma, head and neck, liver or kidney cancer.

This chain uses TRBV6-5 with TRBJ2-3; weak D call: TRBD2 (6 bases). CDR1 MNHEY and CDR2 SVGAGI come from the germline V gene. This CDR3 has 14 residues. Trimming stripped 6 bases from V and 1 base from J, with 11 bases between. The CDR3 region is CASREGIGTDTQYF. The CDR3 coding sequence is TGTGCCAGCAGGGAGGGAATAGGCACAGATACGCAGTATTTT.

The sample holds one count of this clone. The rearrangement links TRBV9 to TRBJ2-2; D possibly corresponds to TRBD1 (5 bases). Germline CDR1 is SGDLS and CDR2 is YYNGEE. Trimming stripped 0 bases from V and 6 bases from J, with 12 bases between. This CDR3 is 15 amino acids long. The CDR3 DNA reads as TGTGCCAGCAGCGTAGTCCAGGGTGGATCCGGGGAGCTGTTTTTT. Translated, it gives CASSVVQGGSGELFF.

This chain joins TRBV5-6 and TRBJ1-1; D is possibly TRBD1 (5 bases). The CDR3 runs to 14 residues. Trimming removed 0 bases at V and 4 bases at J, with 10 bases between. Per germline, CDR1 SGHDT and CDR2 YYEEEE. The CDR3 bases are TGTGCCAGCAGCTTGGTGGGGGTATCCACTGAAGCTTTCTTT. Amino acid sequence: CASSLVGVSTEAFF.

This rearrangement joins TRBV4-3 to TRBJ2-7; D is unresolved. Germline CDR1 reads LGHNA; CDR2 reads YSLEER. V shed 4 bases and J shed 0 bases, with 13 bases lying between them. This CDR3 region has 15 residues. The CDR3 sequence: CASSPTTVSSYEQYF. CDR3 in DNA: TGCGCCAGCAGCCCTACGACGGTGAGCTCCTACGAGCAGTACTTC.

This clone has just one count. The chain couples TRBV9 to TRBJ2-2; TRBD1 aligns across 12 bases. The CDR3 loop spans 15 amino acids. Germline lookup yields CDR1 SGDLS and CDR2 YYNGEE. The J segment lost 5 bases and the V segment lost 3 bases, leaving 2 bases of the junction unmatched. CDR3 sequence: CASSAGQGATGELFF. In DNA form, the CDR3 reads TGTGCCAGCAGCGCGGGACAGGGGGCGACCGGGGAGCTGTTTTTT.

This clone was detected once. The rearrangement joins TRBV28 to TRBJ1-1; possibly TRBD1 for D (6 bases). The CDR3 is made up of 13 amino acids. Trimming removed 4 bases from V and 11 bases from J, with 17 bases in between. The germline gives CDR1 MDHEN, CDR2 SYDVKM. The CDR3 DNA reads as TGTGCCAGCAGTTCCCCACAGGGTCTGTGGGCTTTCTTT. Amino acid sequence: CASSSPQGLWAFF.

This chain joins TRBV2 and TRBJ2-5, with D unclear. The CDR3 has 11 residues. CDR1 and CDR2 from the germline V gene are SNHLY and FYNNEI. The V end lost 5 bases, the J end lost 4 bases, and 5 bases lay between the germline ends. CDR3 nucleotide sequence: TGTGCCAGCAGTTCGGGAGAGACCCAGTACTTC. Protein product: CASSSGETQYF.

The CDR3 DNA reads TGTGCCAGTGAAAAACGGGCGACTTTAGCCAAAAACATTCAGTACTTC. Protein product: CASEKRATLAKNIQYF. This chain uses TRBV19 with TRBJ2-4; unclear D gene. V was pared by 8 bases and J by 0 bases, with 17 bases between. The CDR3 is 16 residues long. Germline V gives CDR1 LNHDA, CDR2 SQIVND (reference sequence). The variable domain in full, completed from reference TRBV19 and TRBJ2-4, reads DGGITQSPKYLFRKEGQNVTLSCEQNLNHDAMYWYRQDPGQGLRLIYYSQIVNDFQKGDIAEGYSVSREKKESFPLTVTSAQKNPTAFYLCASEKRATLAKNIQYFGAGTRLSVL.

The chain uses TRBV5-5 and TRBJ2-1, with D possibly being TRBD2 (6 bases). Germline CDR1 SGHKS, CDR2 YYEKEE (reference sequence). Trimming removed 2 bases from V and 6 bases from J, with 12 bases in between. The CDR3 spans 14 residues. The CDR3 DNA reads TGTGCCAGCAGCTTTGAACTAGCAAGCAATGAGCAGTTCTTC. The encoded protein is CASSFELASNEQFF.

The chain couples TRBV6-1 to TRBJ1-5, with 8 bases aligning to TRBD1. Unmatched junction bases numbered 5, after V lost 6 bases and J lost 7 bases. The CDR3 loop spans 13 amino acids. In germline, CDR1 is MNHNS, CDR2 SASEGT. Here the CDR3 reads CASRTGVGQPQHF. The CDR3 DNA follows: TGTGCCAGCAGGACAGGGGTTGGCCAGCCCCAGCATTTT.

The rearrangement uses TRBV9 and TRBJ2-1, with 8 bases fitting TRBD2. Trimming removed 0 bases from V and 1 base from J; junction bases left unmatched: 6. Germline V gives CDR1 SGDLS, CDR2 YYNGEE. CDR3 length: 17 amino acids. The CDR3: CASSVGLARDSYNEQFF. The DNA for the CDR3 is TGTGCCAGCAGCGTAGGACTAGCGAGAGATTCCTACAATGAGCAGTTCTTC.

V is TRBV18 and J is TRBJ1-2; 8 bases are shared with TRBD1. CDR3 length: 16 amino acids. V lost 3 bases, J lost 1 base, and 7 bases stayed unmatched. CDR1 KGHSH and CDR2 LQKENI come from the germline V gene. The CDR3 loop is CASSPTPGQDNYGYTF. The CDR3 nucleotides are TGTGCCAGCTCACCCACCCCGGGACAGGATAACTATGGCTACACCTTC. The entire variable domain, with the rest obtained from reference TRBV18 and TRBJ1-2, is as follows: NAGVMQNPRHLVRRRGQEARLRCSPMKGHSHVYWYRQLPEEGLKFMVYLQKENIIDESGMPKERFSAEFPKEGPSILRIQQVVRGDSAAYFCASSPTPGQDNYGYTFGSGTRLTVV.

This sequence joins TRBV27 and TRBJ2-3; 10 bases match TRBD1. In germline, CDR1 is MNHEY, CDR2 SMNVEV (reference sequence). This CDR3 comprises 15 residues. Germline trimming cut 5 bases from V and 2 bases from J; bases unmatched to any gene: 4. CDR3 nucleotides: TGTGCCAGCAGTCTCGGGACAGGGGACACAGATACGCAGTATTTT. It is translated as CASSLGTGDTDTQYF.

This clone was counted once. The CDR3: CASSQEYRLRTGELFF. CDR3 nucleotides: TGCGCCAGCAGCCAAGAGTACCGCCTGAGAACCGGGGAGCTGTTTTTT. The chain is built from TRBV4-3 and TRBJ2-2; D is uncertain. The V end lost 0 bases, the J end lost 5 bases, and 13 bases lay between the germline ends. The CDR3 loop spans 16 amino acids. CDR1 is LGHNA, CDR2 YSLEER, per germline.

The genes are TRBV2 and TRBJ1-1; 9 positions match TRBD1. Germline assignment: CDR1 SNHLY and CDR2 FYNNEI. The ends lost 4 bases at V and 4 bases at J; junction bases unmatched: 7. This CDR3 has 15 amino acids. The CDR3 DNA reads as TGTGCCAGCAGTGCAGAGACAGGGGGACTCACTGAAGCTTTCTTT. Translating it yields CASSAETGGLTEAFF.

V is TRBV2 and J is TRBJ2-5, with D possibly being TRBD2 (6 bases). The end of the DNA is better explained by TRBJ2-7, so the J call may be wrong. Per the germline V gene, CDR1 is SNHLY and CDR2 is FYNNEI. The length of the CDR3 is 15 residues. For the CDR3, the DNA is TGTGCCAGTCGGAGTATAGGCGGGGATGTCTACGAGCAGTACTTC. This gives the protein CASRSIGGDVYEQYF.

V gene TRBV29-1 combines with J gene TRBJ2-1; weak D call: TRBD2 (6 bases). In germline, CDR1 is SQVTM, CDR2 ANQGSEA. The V end was cut by 3 bases, the J end by 7 bases, with 10 bases between. This CDR3 has 12 amino acids. The CDR3: CSVEASVNEQFF. CDR3 bases: TGCAGCGTTGAGGCTAGCGTGAATGAGCAGTTCTTC.

J is TRBJ1-2 and V is TRBV7-9; the D is unclear. The CDR3 runs to 13 residues. Trimming left V 2 bases short and J 1 base short, with 5 bases between. Germline V lookup: CDR1 SEHNR, CDR2 FQNEAQ (reference sequence). CDR3 residues: CASSLQINYGYTF. The CDR3 DNA reads as TGTGCCAGCAGCTTACAGATTAACTATGGCTACACCTTC.

The V call is TRBV4-1, the J call TRBJ2-5, with a weak D call TRBD1 (6 bases). The DNA end is a closer match to TRBJ2-7, so the J assignment may be wrong. This CDR3 region has 15 residues. Germline V lookup: CDR1 MGHRA, CDR2 YSYEKL. In DNA form, the CDR3 reads TGCGCCAGCAGCCAAACCTCACAGGGTTCCTACGAGCAGTACTTC. Translated, it gives CASSQTSQGSYEQYF.

The chain links TRBV7-9 to TRBJ1-1; 9 nucleotides agree with TRBD1. The germline V gene encodes CDR1 SEHNR and CDR2 FQNEAQ (reference sequence). CDR3 length: 16 amino acids. J was trimmed by 4 bases and V by 6 bases; bases with no gene match: 12. The CDR3 spells CASSPSTGGKATEAFF. The CDR3 region has the DNA TGTGCCAGCAGTCCCTCGACAGGGGGTAAGGCCACTGAAGCTTTCTTT.

CDR3 residues: CASSPTGGNQPQHF. In DNA form, the CDR3 reads TGTGCCAGCAGTCCTACAGGGGGCAATCAGCCCCAGCATTTT. The chain combines TRBV2 with TRBJ1-5; 7 positions agree with TRBD1. Looked up from germline, CDR1 is SNHLY and CDR2 is FYNNEI. V was pared by 5 bases and J by 2 bases, with 3 bases of the junction left unmatched. The CDR3 length is 14 residues. Based on the CDR3 plus reference TRBV2 and TRBJ1-5, the full variable domain is EPEVTQTPSHQVTQMGQEVILRCVPISNHLYFYWYRQILGQKVEFLVSFYNNEISEKSEIFDDQFSVERPDGSNFTLKIRSTKLEDSAMYFCASSPTGGNQPQHFGDGTRLSIL.

This chain joins TRBV5-8 and TRBJ2-1, with D maybe TRBD2 (5 bases). The CDR3 length is 13 residues. Trimming left V 3 bases short and J 7 bases short, with 11 bases between. Germline loops: CDR1 SGHTS, CDR2 YDEGEE. The CDR3 spells CASSWGVRNEQFF. CDR3 in DNA: TGTGCCAGCAGCTGGGGAGTCAGAAATGAGCAGTTCTTC.

The chain carries TRBV4-2 and TRBJ1-5; 8 bases are shared with TRBD1. Germline-derived CDR1 and CDR2 are LGHNA and YNFKEQ. The CDR3 is 15 residues long. Germline trimming cut 5 bases from V and 4 bases from J; bases unmatched to any gene: 7. The CDR3 region has the DNA TGTGCCAGCAGCTCGGGACAGGTGGCTAATCAGCCCCAGCATTTT. Translating it yields CASSSGQVANQPQHF.